Following are 26 T cell receptor beta chains from one sample sequenced in a study of early T cells in non-severe SARS-CoV-2 infection. TCRdb independently ran MiXCR on the 5' RACE reads; one entry per CDR3 protein. Of roughly 18,000 distinct CDR3 sequences listed, around 6.1% are singletons. The sequenced sample consisted of whole blood. The receptor source for this set is an adult who was a healthcare worker with PCR-confirmed SARS-CoV-2 infection or an uninfected control (not recorded which).

This clonotype has at least ten counts. This chain links TRBV7-9 with TRBJ2-3; D is unresolved. V was pared by 2 bases and J by 6 bases, with 3 bases between. CDR1 is SEHNR and CDR2 is FQNEAQ in the germline V gene (reference sequence). This CDR3 spans 11 amino acids. The CDR3 coding sequence is TGTGCCAGCAGCTTAAAGGATACGCAGTATTTT. This gives the protein CASSLKDTQYF.

This clonotype showed up many times. The V gene is TRBV15, the J gene TRBJ2-1; 7 positions match TRBD2. Germline CDR1 LNHNV, CDR2 YYDKDF (reference sequence). Trimming at V came to 4 bases and at J to 9 bases, leaving 3 bases not matched to a gene. This CDR3 has 12 residues. This chain's CDR3 is CATSTPGGEQFF. In nucleotides, the CDR3 is TGTGCCACCAGCACCCCGGGGGGTGAGCAGTTCTTC.

This clonotype occurred many times. The chain has TRBV2 and TRBJ1-2, with unresolved D. Trimming left V 8 bases short and J 8 bases short, with 18 bases between. Germline V lookup: CDR1 SNHLY, CDR2 FYNNEI. This CDR3 has 13 amino acids. CDR3 protein: CASERGEKEGYTF. CDR3 nucleotides: TGTGCCAGCGAGCGAGGCGAGAAGGAGGGCTACACCTTC.

Many counts were recorded for this clonotype. The V call is TRBV4-1, the J call TRBJ2-2; D remains unclear. The CDR3 consists of 15 residues. Germline V gene lookup returns CDR1 MGHRA and CDR2 YSYEKL. The V and J ends lost 0 bases and 6 bases respectively, with 11 bases between them. CDR3 in DNA: TGCGCCAGCAGCCAAGAAGGGCAATCTGCCGGGGAGCTGTTTTTT. This sequence encodes CASSQEGQSAGELFF.

This clonotype was recorded at least ten times. CDR3 coding DNA: TGTGCCAGCAGTTTCAAGGAGGCCTACGAGCAGTACTTC. Its translation: CASSFKEAYEQYF. The rearrangement links TRBV27 to TRBJ2-7; maybe TRBD2 (5 bases). Trimming shortened V by 3 bases and J by 2 bases, and 8 bases separated the two germline ends. The CDR3 loop spans 13 amino acids. Germline lookup yields CDR1 MNHEY and CDR2 SMNVEV (reference sequence).

This clonotype was seen at least ten times. The genes are TRBV20-1 and TRBJ2-7; D is uncertain. CDR3 size: 12 residues. V was clipped by 4 bases and J by 3 bases, with 10 bases between them. The germline V gene has CDR1 DFQATT and CDR2 SNEGSKA (reference sequence). The CDR3 is CSANSFYYEQYF. The DNA for the CDR3 is TGCAGTGCTAACAGTTTCTACTACGAGCAGTACTTC.

This rearrangement joins TRBV10-3 to TRBJ1-1; D not resolved. V gave up 3 bases and J gave up 1 base, with 9 bases separating them. CDR1 and CDR2 (germline): ENHRY, SYGVKD. CDR3 size: 14 residues. CDR3 amino acids: CAISENVGNTEAFF. In DNA form, the CDR3 reads TGTGCCATCAGTGAAAACGTGGGGAACACTGAAGCTTTCTTT.

This clonotype has a count of ten or more. The rearrangement uses TRBV19 and TRBJ2-1; TRBD1 is a possible D gene (5 bases). The CDR3 sequence is 15 residues long. Trimming took 3 bases from V and 2 from J, leaving 11 bases between them. CDR1 is LNHDA and CDR2 is SQIVND in the germline V gene (reference sequence). The CDR3 reads CASSIPRVAYNEQFF. CDR3 nucleotides: TGTGCCAGTAGTATCCCCAGGGTCGCCTACAATGAGCAGTTCTTC.

In this sample, this clonotype turned up many times. The rearrangement uses TRBV25-1 and TRBJ2-7, with TRBD2 matching over 7 bases. V lost 4 bases and J lost 0; bases outside the gene matches: 12. Germline CDR1 reads MGHDK; CDR2 reads SYGVNS. The CDR3 is 17 residues long. In DNA form, the CDR3 reads TGTGCCAGCAGTGGATCCCAGACTAGCCAAATCTCCTACGAGCAGTACTTC. As protein: CASSGSQTSQISYEQYF.

This clonotype was seen ten or more times. The chain couples TRBV2 to TRBJ2-4; 9 bases map to TRBD2. The CDR3 runs to 14 residues. CDR1 SNHLY and CDR2 FYNNEI come from the germline V gene. V lost 8 bases to trimming and J lost 8 bases; unmatched junction nucleotides: 10. CDR3 DNA: TGTGCCAGCTTGGGGGCTAGCGGGATTGACATTCAGTACTTC. Residues: CASLGASGIDIQYF.

The chain uses TRBV11-2 and TRBJ2-6; D is uncertain. Trimming took 2 bases from V and 0 from J, leaving 5 bases between them. CDR3 length: 15 residues. The germline V gene has CDR1 SGHAT and CDR2 FQNNGV. CDR3 bases: TGTGCCAGCAGCTTAAACCCCTCTGGGGCCAACGTCCTGACTTTC. Amino acid sequence: CASSLNPSGANVLTF.

The V and J genes are TRBV6-5 and TRBJ1-2, with 8 nucleotides matching TRBD1. Germline V lookup: CDR1 MNHEY, CDR2 SVGAGI. After removal of 5 bases from V and 1 base from J, the junction contained 12 bases not matched to a gene. CDR3 length equals 17 residues. CDR3 DNA: TGTGCCAGCAGTGGCCAGGGGGCCCGACCTGGTAACTATGGCTACACCTTC. Translated: CASSGQGARPGNYGYTF.

The table lists this clonotype with many counts. The rearrangement uses TRBV20-1 and TRBJ2-1; 9 nucleotides match TRBD1. The CDR3 is 14 amino acids. With 5 bases clipped from V and 8 bases from J, the junction kept 10 bases outside the gene matches. CDR1 is DFQATT and CDR2 is SNEGSKA in the germline V gene (reference sequence). In DNA, the CDR3 is TGCAGTGCTCCGTGGGGACAGGGCATATATGAGCAGTTCTTC. Translation: CSAPWGQGIYEQFF.

By share of the sample, this clonotype is medium-sized. The CDR3 DNA sequence: TGTGCCAGCAGCTTAGCGTACGCCTACGAGCAGTACTTC. Translation: CASSLAYAYEQYF. The genes are TRBV7-8 and TRBJ2-7; D is ambiguous. The length of the CDR3 is 13 residues. V was shortened by 0 bases and J by 2 bases, with 5 bases between the two germline ends. Germline V gives CDR1 SGHVS, CDR2 FQNEAQ. Drawing the rest from reference TRBV7-8 and TRBJ2-7, the complete variable domain is GAGVSQSPRYKVAKRGQDVALRCDPISGHVSLFWYQQALGQGPEFLTYFQNEAQLDKSGLPSDRFFAERPEGSVSTLKIQRTQQEDSAVYLCASSLAYAYEQYFGPGTRLTVT.

This clonotype qualifies as medium-sized (0.01 to 0.1%). The V and J genes are TRBV20-1 and TRBJ1-4; possibly TRBD1 for D (5 bases). Germline V CDR1 and CDR2: DFQATT, SNEGSKA (reference sequence). Trimming stripped 4 bases from V and 8 bases from J, with 20 bases between. The CDR3 length is 15 residues. The CDR3 DNA reads as TGCAGTGCTACCCCAGGGACCGGGCGGATGGAAAAACTGTTTTTT. Translating gives CSATPGTGRMEKLFF.

The chain carries TRBV20-1 and TRBJ2-7; 9 bases are a match to TRBD1. Germline-derived CDR1 and CDR2 are DFQATT and SNEGSKA (reference sequence). The CDR3 totals 14 residues. After removal of 5 bases from V and 5 bases from J, the junction contained 10 bases not matched to a gene. The CDR3, as DNA: TGCAGTGCTTTCCCCGGGACAGGGATCCACGAGCAGTACTTC. It encodes CSAFPGTGIHEQYF.

J is TRBJ2-3 and V is TRBV12-5; tentatively, D is TRBD1 or TRBD2 (5 bases each). Germline CDR1 and CDR2: LGHNT and FRNRAP. This CDR3 spans 18 amino acids. V lost 0 bases and J lost 0, with 16 bases in between. For the CDR3, the DNA is TGTGCTAGTGGTTTGGTACGGGACGGGCAACTTAGCACAGATACGCAGTATTTT. Its translation is CASGLVRDGQLSTDTQYF. The whole variable domain, remainder taken from reference TRBV12-5 and TRBJ2-3, is DARVTQTPRHKVTEMGQEVTMRCQPILGHNTVFWYRQTMMQGLELLAYFRNRAPLDDSGMPKDRFSAEMPDATLATLKIQPSEPRDSAVYFCASGLVRDGQLSTDTQYFGPGTRLTVL.

This clonotype showed up many times. The chain employs TRBV2 and TRBJ1-4; D is uncertain. CDR1 SNHLY and CDR2 FYNNEI come from the germline V gene. V lost 8 bases to trimming and J lost 5 bases, with 12 bases between them. CDR3 length equals 13 residues. The CDR3, as DNA: TGTGCCAGCCGGCAGGAGCTGAATGAAAAACTGTTTTTT. Translation gives CASRQELNEKLFF.

This clonotype showed up many times. This chain joins TRBV6-2 or TRBV6-3 and TRBJ2-3, with D maybe TRBD2 (6 bases). The ends were cut back, 0 bases at V and 4 bases at J, with 14 bases in the middle. Germline V lookup: CDR1 MNHEY, CDR2 SVGEGT. This CDR3 spans 16 amino acids. Here the CDR3 reads CASSYSTSGDPDTQYF. Here the CDR3 DNA reads TGTGCCAGCAGTTACTCGACGTCGGGAGATCCAGATACGCAGTATTTT.

This clonotype was observed at least ten times. The V call is TRBV7-2, the J call TRBJ2-1; D possibly uses TRBD1 or TRBD2 (5 bases each). Germline V gives CDR1 SGHTA, CDR2 FQGNSA. V gave up 4 bases and J gave up 3 bases, with 13 bases separating them. The CDR3 totals 15 residues. DNA for the CDR3: TGTGCCAGCAGCTCCGCCGGTGGGGGCTACAATGAGCAGTTCTTC. This codes for CASSSAGGGYNEQFF.

By frequency in the sample, this clonotype is medium-sized. The chain has TRBV6-5 and TRBJ1-1, with TRBD1 as a possible D gene (5 bases). Germline V gene data show CDR1 as MNHEY and CDR2 as SVGAGI. Trimming pared 4 bases from V and 7 bases from J, leaving 13 bases between. The CDR3 loop spans 13 amino acids. The CDR3 here is CASSLTGAGEAFF. CDR3 nucleotides: TGTGCCAGCAGTTTAACAGGAGCAGGTGAAGCTTTCTTT.

This clonotype came up many times. This sequence joins TRBV30 and TRBJ2-3; 8 bases match TRBD2. Germline trimming cut 3 bases from V and 2 bases from J; bases unmatched to any gene: 10. Per germline, CDR1 GTSNPN and CDR2 SVGIG (reference sequence). The CDR3 sequence is 16 residues long. The CDR3 region has the DNA TGTGCCTGGAGGGAAACTAGCGGTACTGACACAGATACGCAGTATTTT. Translating gives CAWRETSGTDTDTQYF.

At least ten counts were recorded for this clonotype. This chain joins TRBV6-5 and TRBJ1-1, with TRBD1 matching 7 bases. The V segment lost 6 bases and the J segment 3 bases; nucleotides outside the gene matches: 4. From germline, CDR1 is MNHEY and CDR2 SVGAGI. This CDR3 is 13 amino acids long. CDR3 nucleotides: TGTGCCAGCAGCCTCCAGGGGGACACTGAAGCTTTCTTT. Its translation: CASSLQGDTEAFF.

This clonotype was seen at least ten times. This chain links TRBV11-2 with TRBJ2-7, with 7 bases fitting TRBD1. This CDR3 has 17 residues. Germline assignment: CDR1 SGHAT and CDR2 FQNNGV. Trimming cost V 5 bases and J 1 base; bases outside gene matches: 14. CDR3 residues: CASSPLVRDSFSYEQYF. CDR3 nucleotide sequence: TGTGCCAGCAGCCCCCTAGTCCGGGACAGCTTTTCCTACGAGCAGTACTTC.

DNA for the CDR3: TGTGCCAGCTCCACGAACTTGGGCAGCACTGAAGCTTTCTTT. Translated: CASSTNLGSTEAFF. The chain couples TRBV6-1 to TRBJ1-1; the D is unclear. The CDR3 consists of 14 residues. The V and J ends lost 8 bases and 4 bases respectively, with 17 bases between them. CDR1 is MNHNS and CDR2 is SASEGT in the germline V gene.

This clonotype occurred a few times. The gene calls are TRBV20-1 and TRBJ2-2; no firm D call. Per germline, CDR1 DFQATT and CDR2 SNEGSKA (reference sequence). V was shortened by 0 bases and J by 2 bases, with 16 bases between the two germline ends. There are 17 residues in the CDR3. CDR3 coding DNA: TGCAGTGCTAGAGATCCCCCTAGAGGAGTTAACACCGGGGAGCTGTTTTTT. It translates to CSARDPPRGVNTGELFF.